The sequence of this TCR beta chain was determined in a study of T cell repertoires in cytomegalovirus infection. The table lists this clonotype with many counts. Its target is not known. Each CDR3 protein is one row after TCRdb ran MiXCR on the reads. Among about 210,000 distinct CDR3 sequences listed, 6.5% were seen once. Study-wide findings and caveats: Within the response measured ex vivo, HLA-C-restricted CMV-specific TCR beta clonotypes were dominant.

Sequenced input: PBMCs. The origin of this receptor is a human donor in good health (CMV status not recorded). Some clones in this sample may be carry-over from other donors' samples.

DNA for the CDR3: TGCAGTGCTAGGACAGGTTCCTATGGCTACACCTTC. Translated: CSARTGSYGYTF. The chain couples TRBV20-1 to TRBJ1-2; tentative D call: TRBD1 (6 bases). The CDR3 extends over 12 amino acids. The germline V gene has CDR1 DFQATT and CDR2 SNEGSKA (reference sequence). Trimming pared 3 bases from V and 4 bases from J, leaving 9 bases between.